One and the same sample provided the 7 T cell receptor beta chains below, sequenced in a study of PD-1 blockade in classical Hodgkin lymphoma. Here immunoSEQ multiplex PCR was the method, and the copy in TCRdb shows in-frame clones only, minus some. The repertoire has tens of thousands of clones, about 75% of them found once; the top ten carry roughly 12%. As for time point: cycle 4 day 1 (C4D1), after 6 weeks of nivolumab. The patients all showed relapse after autologous stem cell transplantation, while their brentuximab vedotin exposure varied. The sample was peripheral blood mononuclear cells (PBMCs), taken before the fourth cycle of nivolumab. The receptors derive from a human donor with classical Hodgkin lymphoma.

The chain uses TRBV6-5 and TRBJ2-7; D perhaps matches TRBD1 (6 bases). This CDR3 contains 13 residues. The germline CDR1 and CDR2 sequences are MNHEY and SVGAGI. V lost 5 bases to trimming and J lost 2 bases, with 10 bases between them. The DNA of the CDR3 is TGTGCCAGCAGTCAGGGGACGGCCTACGAGCAGTACTTC. It translates to CASSQGTAYEQYF.

This clone was found many times. The J gene is TRBJ1-4, the V gene TRBV5-1; no reliable D call. Trimming took 0 bases from V and 8 from J, leaving 8 bases between them. The germline V gene encodes CDR1 SGHRS and CDR2 YFSETQ. This CDR3 has 13 residues. In DNA form, the CDR3 reads TGCGCCAGCAGCTTGGAAGGATTCGAAAAACTGTTTTTT. Residues: CASSLEGFEKLFF.

This clone was found a few times. This chain links TRBV14 with TRBJ2-3; unclear D gene. Trimming shortened V by 0 bases and J by 7 bases, and 5 bases separated the two germline ends. Germline V gene sequence: CDR1 SGHDN, CDR2 FVKESK. CDR3 size: 12 residues. CDR3 DNA: TGTGCCAGCAGCCAAGATGGGTATACGCAGTATTTT. Protein product: CASSQDGYTQYF.

The chain joins TRBV19 to TRBJ2-7; 8 nucleotides align to TRBD2. Germline V gene lookup returns CDR1 LNHDA and CDR2 SQIVND (reference sequence). Trimming at V came to 3 bases and at J to 0 bases, leaving 4 bases not matched to a gene. CDR3 length: 15 residues. CDR3 in amino acids: CASSISGVVSYEQYF. Written as DNA, the CDR3 is TGTGCCAGTAGTATTAGCGGGGTAGTCTCCTACGAGCAGTACTTC. Looking up the rest from reference TRBV19 and TRBJ2-7 gives the full variable domain: DGGITQSPKYLFRKEGQNVTLSCEQNLNHDAMYWYRQDPGQGLRLIYYSQIVNDFQKGDIAEGYSVSREKKESFPLTVTSAQKNPTAFYLCASSISGVVSYEQYFGPGTRLTVT.

Only a few counts were recorded for this clone. CDR3 DNA sequence: TGTGCCAGCAAATCCTCCGGCGGTCGGGACAATGAGCAGTTCTTC. It is translated as CASKSSGGRDNEQFF. This sequence joins TRBV2 and TRBJ2-1; D is undetermined. The CDR3 runs 15 residues. CDR1 SNHLY and CDR2 FYNNEI come from the germline V gene. The germline V and J ends were trimmed by 7 bases and 5 bases, with 18 bases remaining between them.

V gene TRBV2 combines with J gene TRBJ2-3; possibly TRBD2 for D (5 bases). V dropped 6 bases and J dropped 1 base, with 17 bases sitting between them. There are 16 residues in the CDR3. Germline V gene sequence: CDR1 SNHLY, CDR2 FYNNEI. For the CDR3, the DNA is TGTGCCAGCAGGAGGGATCGGGCAGTTGGCACAGATACGCAGTATTTT. Protein sequence: CASRRDRAVGTDTQYF.

This clone was counted a few times. The chain recombines TRBV6-1 with TRBJ2-1; 11 bases match TRBD1. J was trimmed by 3 bases and V by 5 bases; bases with no gene match: 3. The CDR3 loop spans 15 amino acids. In germline, CDR1 is MNHNS, CDR2 SASEGT. CDR3 in DNA: TGTGCCAGCAGTAAGGACAGGGGGCGCTACAATGAGCAGTTCTTC. Its protein product is CASSKDRGRYNEQFF.